These 20 T cell receptor beta chains originate from one sample sequenced in a study of blood T cells in healthy people across ages. The authors ran a second PCR of roughly 6 to 12 cycles using a sample-barcoded 5' primer and a J-beta primer mix. TCRdb re-derived calls from the 5' RACE reads in MiXCR, one entry per CDR3 protein. The sample has approximately 800,000 distinct CDR3 sequences, 20% to 25% seen once. The sample also formed part of further work on T cells of mothers and their children.

The specimen sequenced was blood. Every receptor here comes from a boy younger than 18 in good health.

This clonotype was detected only a few times. The chain has TRBV20-1 and TRBJ2-7, with TRBD1 matching over 8 bases. V gave up 7 bases and J gave up 2 bases; unmatched junction bases: 10. The V gene's germline CDR1 is DFQATT and CDR2 SNEGSKA (reference sequence). The CDR3 runs 14 residues. The CDR3 region is CSVRAGGLTYEQYF. The CDR3 region has the DNA TGCAGTGTGAGAGCAGGGGGCCTCACCTACGAGCAGTACTTC.

This clonotype has more than one count but fewer than ten. This rearrangement joins TRBV6-5 to TRBJ2-1; tentatively, D is TRBD2 (5 bases). Deletions cut 2 bases from V and 0 bases from J, with 11 bases between. CDR1 is MNHEY and CDR2 is SVGAGI in the germline V gene. The CDR3 has 16 residues. CDR3 DNA sequence: TGTGCCAGCAGTTACGATCCGGGAAGCTCCTACAATGAGCAGTTCTTC. This encodes CASSYDPGSSYNEQFF.

This chain connects TRBV20-1 to TRBJ2-3; 10 bases agree with TRBD2. With 1 base clipped from V and 2 bases from J, the junction kept 6 bases outside the gene matches. This CDR3 has 16 residues. Germline loops: CDR1 DFQATT, CDR2 SNEGSKA (reference sequence). The CDR3 region is CSARGAGLAFTDTQYF. CDR3 DNA: TGCAGTGCTAGAGGCGCGGGACTAGCGTTCACAGATACGCAGTATTTT.

A single count supports this clonotype. This may stem from a read error, because a much larger clone lies one nucleotide away. V usage is TRBV12-3 or TRBV12-4 and J usage is TRBJ2-1, with a weak D call TRBD2 (6 bases). The closer fit of TRBJ2-5 to the DNA end suggests the J call may be wrong. The CDR3 spans 13 residues. CDR3 nucleotides: TGTGCCAGCAGTTTTGGGGAGGAAGAGACCCAGTACTTC. It specifies CASSFGEEETQYF.

CDR3 amino acids: CSAAPMNTEAFF. DNA of the CDR3: TGCAGTGCTGCCCCGATGAACACTGAAGCTTTCTTT. This chain connects TRBV20-1 to TRBJ1-1; D not certain. Germline assignment: CDR1 DFQATT and CDR2 SNEGSKA (reference sequence). The germline V and J ends were trimmed by 5 bases and 0 bases, with 7 bases remaining between them. CDR3 size: 12 residues.

This clonotype was detected only a few times. The chain joins TRBV20-1 to TRBJ2-3; possibly TRBD2 for D (7 bases). The germline V gene encodes CDR1 DFQATT and CDR2 SNEGSKA (reference sequence). The CDR3 sequence is 13 residues long. V lost 8 bases and J lost 5, with 17 bases in between. This chain's CDR3 is CSPEWGGRDTQYF. The CDR3 region has the DNA TGCAGTCCTGAGTGGGGGGGGCGAGATACGCAGTATTTT.

This clonotype turned up a few times. J is TRBJ1-5 and V is TRBV6-1; no definite D call. CDR3 length: 17 residues. V shed 4 bases and J shed 2 bases, with 18 bases lying between them. Germline CDR1 MNHNS, CDR2 SASEGT. In nucleotides, the CDR3 is TGTGCCAGCAGTGCCCCAAACCGGGGTAGGGGCAATCAGCCCCAGCATTTT. It encodes CASSAPNRGRGNQPQHF.

This chain joins TRBV6-6 and TRBJ2-3; TRBD2 aligns across 7 bases. V lost 4 bases, J lost 2 bases, and 3 bases stayed unmatched. The CDR3 runs to 14 residues. The germline CDR1 and CDR2 sequences are MNHNY and SVGAGI (reference sequence). CDR3 loop: CASSSGTTTDTQYF. The CDR3 bases are TGTGCCAGCAGTTCCGGGACTACCACAGATACGCAGTATTTT.

There are a few counts of this clonotype. At one of its ends the junction is not consistent with the germline gene, which may arise from a read error. The CDR3 protein is CVSSLDRAPYEQYF. As DNA, the CDR3 is TGCGTCAGCAGCTTGGACAGGGCCCCCTACGAGCAGTACTTC. V usage is TRBV5-1 and J usage is TRBJ2-7; 8 bases fit TRBD1. Germline CDR1 SGHRS, CDR2 YFSETQ. The CDR3 extends over 14 amino acids.

This clonotype was seen more than once but under ten times. One junction end disagrees with the germline gene, perhaps due to a read error. The CDR3 here is CASSPTGARETQYF. As DNA, the CDR3 is TGTGCTAGCAGCCCGACAGGGGCGCGTGAGACCCAGTACTTC. V and J are TRBV7-7 and TRBJ2-5; 8 bases match TRBD1. Germline V lookup: CDR1 SSHAT, CDR2 FNYEAQ (reference sequence). This CDR3 spans 14 amino acids. Filled out from reference TRBV7-7 and TRBJ2-5, the complete variable domain reads GAGVSQSPRYKVTKRGQDVTLRCDPISSHATLYWYQQALGQGPEFLTYFNYEAQPDKSGLPSDRFSAERPEGSISTLTIQRTEQRDSAMYRCASSPTGARETQYFGPGTRLLVL.

This clonotype came up a few times. The chain links TRBV20-1 to TRBJ2-1; a weak D match, TRBD2 (6 bases). The DNA end is more similar to TRBJ2-7, so the J call may be wrong. CDR3 size: 15 residues. CDR1 is DFQATT, CDR2 SNEGSKA, per germline (reference sequence). The CDR3 sequence: CSAPLGLGIVYEQYF. In DNA, the CDR3 is TGCAGTGCCCCATTGGGACTTGGGATTGTCTACGAGCAGTACTTC.

This clonotype was seen more than once but under ten times. The V gene is TRBV20-1, the J gene TRBJ2-7; D ambiguous. The CDR3 consists of 11 residues. Trimming pared 1 base from V and 6 bases from J, leaving 7 bases between. Germline lookup yields CDR1 DFQATT and CDR2 SNEGSKA (reference sequence). For the CDR3, the DNA is TGCAGTGCTAGAGCTGGTGTCGAGCAGTACTTC. This codes for CSARAGVEQYF.

This chain uses TRBV27 with TRBJ1-1; TRBD1 agrees at 7 bases. CDR3 length: 15 amino acids. With 5 bases clipped from V and 1 base from J, the junction kept 7 bases outside the gene matches. Per the germline V gene, CDR1 is MNHEY and CDR2 is SMNVEV (reference sequence). This CDR3 is CASSQYRQGNTEAFF. The CDR3 nucleotides read TGTGCCAGCAGTCAATATCGACAGGGGAACACTGAAGCTTTCTTT.

The V gene is TRBV20-1, the J gene TRBJ1-5, with TRBD1 matching over 7 bases. V shed 0 bases, J shed 6 bases, and the junction held 8 bases outside the gene matches. From germline, CDR1 is DFQATT and CDR2 SNEGSKA (reference sequence). This CDR3 is built from 15 residues. CDR3: CSAREARQGSQPQHF. DNA of the CDR3: TGCAGTGCTAGAGAGGCAAGACAGGGAAGTCAGCCCCAGCATTTT.

This clonotype turned up a few times. The chain couples TRBV28 to TRBJ1-4; D remains ambiguous. This CDR3 spans 13 amino acids. Trimming shortened V by 2 bases and J by 6 bases, and 7 bases separated the two germline ends. Looked up from germline, CDR1 is MDHEN and CDR2 is SYDVKM. The DNA of the CDR3 is TGTGCCAGCAGTTTAGGGGAGGATGAAAAACTGTTTTTT. It yields the protein CASSLGEDEKLFF.

There are a few counts of this clonotype. This chain links TRBV28 with TRBJ2-7; the match to TRBD1 covers 8 bases. Looked up from germline, CDR1 is MDHEN and CDR2 is SYDVKM. The V segment lost 6 bases and the J segment 0 bases; nucleotides outside the gene matches: 10. The CDR3 consists of 16 residues. In DNA form, the CDR3 reads TGTGCCAGCAGAGGCCCCCGGGACAGGAACTCCTACGAGCAGTACTTC. Translation: CASRGPRDRNSYEQYF.

This clonotype has more than one count but fewer than ten. CDR3 sequence (DNA): TGTGCCAGCAGCCCCCCGGGACTAGCGTCGGAGACCCAGTACTTC. Protein: CASSPPGLASETQYF. This chain links TRBV28 with TRBJ2-5, with TRBD2 matching over 10 bases. CDR1 and CDR2 (germline): MDHEN, SYDVKM. CDR3 length: 15 residues. The junction had 9 bases not matched to a gene; V was cut back by 6 bases and J by 5 bases.

A few counts support this clonotype. V is TRBV5-1 and J is TRBJ2-1; the D is unclear. V shed 0 bases and J shed 4 bases, with 8 bases lying between them. Germline CDR1 SGHRS, CDR2 YFSETQ. The CDR3 is 14 amino acids. The CDR3, as DNA: TGCGCCAGCAGCTTGGAATCCGAGTACAATGAGCAGTTCTTC. The encoded protein is CASSLESEYNEQFF.

This clonotype has only a few counts. The chain recombines TRBV30 with TRBJ1-1; D unresolved. CDR1 is GTSNPN and CDR2 is SVGIG in the germline V gene (reference sequence). The CDR3 runs 11 residues. V lost 0 bases and J lost 11, with 10 bases in between. The CDR3 bases are TGTGCCTGGAGTGTAGGAGAGAGGGCTTTCTTT. Its protein product is CAWSVGERAFF.

This clonotype turned up a few times. V and J are TRBV6-6 and TRBJ1-4, with unresolved D. Germline V CDR1 and CDR2: MNHNY, SVGAGI (reference sequence). This CDR3 spans 16 amino acids. The V and J ends lost 5 bases and 4 bases respectively, with 17 bases between them. CDR3 coding DNA: TGTGCCAGCAGTGCTCTATTCGGGCAGGTTAATGAAAAACTGTTTTTT. It codes for CASSALFGQVNEKLFF.